The 14 T cell receptor beta chains in this list originate from one sample, sequenced in a study of T cells after yellow fever vaccination. TCRdb ran MiXCR on the 5' RACE reads and lists one entry per CDR3 protein. The sample contains 250,000 to 300,000 distinct CDR3 sequences, around 8.6% of which appear only once. The sample consisted of CD4+ T cells sorted from PBMCs, taken 5 days after the yellow fever booster vaccination. These receptors were taken from a man aged 18-30 years who received the YFV17D yellow fever vaccine.

The rearrangement links TRBV29-1 to TRBJ2-2; TRBD2 matches at 8 bases. The V and J ends lost 7 bases and 5 bases, in that order; junction bases with no gene match: 6. CDR1 SQVTM and CDR2 ANQGSEA come from the germline V gene. This CDR3 comprises 13 residues. CDR3 DNA: TGCAGCGGCGGGGGGCGGGAGACCGGGGAGCTGTTTTTT. The encoded protein is CSGGGRETGELFF.

This chain uses TRBV27 with TRBJ1-1, with D unclear. V dropped 1 base and J dropped 5 bases, with 11 bases sitting between them. In germline, CDR1 is MNHEY, CDR2 SMNVEV (reference sequence). The CDR3 totals 14 residues. The CDR3 region has the DNA TGTGCCAGCAGTTTATATGGGTCCGAGACTGAAGCTTTCTTT. Translated, it gives CASSLYGSETEAFF.

The sample holds a few counts of this clonotype. This chain links TRBV5-5 with TRBJ2-3; tentatively, D is TRBD1 or TRBD2 (5 bases each). Trimming stripped 3 bases from V and 4 bases from J, with 12 bases between. The CDR3 spans 14 residues. The germline CDR1 and CDR2 sequences are SGHKS and YYEKEE (reference sequence). For the CDR3, the DNA is TGTGCCAGCAGCTCGTGGGGGATTTCAGATACGCAGTATTTT. Translating gives CASSSWGISDTQYF.

At least ten counts were recorded for this clonotype. The genes are TRBV7-9 and TRBJ1-6; D not resolved. CDR3 length: 12 residues. From germline, CDR1 is SEHNR and CDR2 FQNEAQ (reference sequence). Trimming took 0 bases from V and 8 from J, leaving 2 bases between them. CDR3 sequence: CASSLADSPLHF. DNA for the CDR3: TGTGCCAGCAGCTTAGCAGATTCACCCCTCCACTTT.

The rearrangement joins TRBV27 to TRBJ2-3; D remains unclear. Germline V gene sequence: CDR1 MNHEY, CDR2 SMNVEV (reference sequence). The CDR3 has 13 amino acids. Trimming took off 5 bases at V and 6 bases at J, with 12 bases between the two ends. The CDR3 DNA reads TGTGCCAGCAGTGTAAGGGTGGGGGATACGCAGTATTTT. Its translation: CASSVRVGDTQYF.

CDR3 nucleotide sequence: TGTGCCAGCAGCTCCTACCTAGAGACGGGCGGGGAGCTGTTTTTT. Its protein is CASSSYLETGGELFF. The chain links TRBV7-2 to TRBJ2-2; D call uncertain. Germline CDR1 SGHTA, CDR2 FQGNSA. The CDR3 totals 15 residues. V lost 4 bases and J lost 7, with 16 bases in between.

This clonotype was picked up many times. The CDR3 loop reads CASSQDRGRIFPKNIQYF. The CDR3 DNA follows: TGTGCCAGCAGCCAAGATCGCGGCAGGATATTTCCCAAAAACATTCAGTACTTC. The genes are TRBV4-2 and TRBJ2-4; unclear D gene. The germline V gene has CDR1 LGHNA and CDR2 YNFKEQ. There are 18 residues in the CDR3. Trimming removed 0 bases at V and 2 bases at J, with 17 bases between.

This clonotype was picked up a small number of times. V is TRBV7-8 and J is TRBJ2-7; 9 positions match TRBD1. The junction had 10 bases not matched to a gene; V was cut back by 6 bases and J by 4 bases. The CDR3 spans 15 residues. Germline values: CDR1 SGHVS, CDR2 FQNEAQ. In DNA form, the CDR3 reads TGTGCCAGCAGAGCCGGGACAGGGACGATATACGAGCAGTACTTC. It is translated as CASRAGTGTIYEQYF.

The chain couples TRBV4-2 to TRBJ1-6; 7 nucleotides match TRBD1. Germline CDR1 and CDR2: LGHNA and YNFKEQ. This CDR3 has 18 residues. J gave up 4 bases and V 0 bases, and 9 bases lay outside the gene matches. The CDR3 sequence: CASSQDGLGTEYNSPLHF. CDR3 nucleotide sequence: TGTGCCAGCAGCCAAGATGGTTTGGGGACAGAATATAATTCACCCCTCCACTTT.

A few counts support this clonotype. The CDR3 nucleotides read TGTGCCAGCAGCTTAGAGGGACTAGCGGGGGGGAGTAGGGAGACCCAGTACTTC. Translating it yields CASSLEGLAGGSRETQYF. The chain is built from TRBV7-2 and TRBJ2-5, with 16 bases that match TRBD2. Germline CDR1 and CDR2: SGHTA and FQGNSA. CDR3 size: 18 residues. The ends lost 1 base at V and 5 bases at J; junction bases unmatched: 7.

This clonotype was picked up many times. The rearrangement links TRBV6-5 to TRBJ1-1; 7 bases line up with TRBD1. The CDR3 is made up of 17 amino acids. In germline, CDR1 is MNHEY, CDR2 SVGAGI. Unmatched junction bases numbered 13, after V lost 6 bases and J lost 0 bases. The CDR3 reads CASSRDRVARMNTEAFF. In DNA form, the CDR3 reads TGTGCCAGCAGCCGCGACAGGGTGGCGAGGATGAACACTGAAGCTTTCTTT.

The chain is built from TRBV7-8 and TRBJ2-5; D not certain. The CDR3 totals 12 residues. Germline V gene sequence: CDR1 SGHVS, CDR2 FQNEAQ. V lost 2 bases, J lost 3 bases, and 4 bases lay in between. This CDR3 reads CASSLWEETQYF. CDR3 bases: TGTGCCAGCAGCTTATGGGAAGAGACCCAGTACTTC. The entire variable domain, with the rest obtained from reference TRBV7-8 and TRBJ2-5, is as follows: GAGVSQSPRYKVAKRGQDVALRCDPISGHVSLFWYQQALGQGPEFLTYFQNEAQLDKSGLPSDRFFAERPEGSVSTLKIQRTQQEDSAVYLCASSLWEETQYFGPGTRLLVL.

The chain has TRBV3-1 and TRBJ1-2; D perhaps matches TRBD1 (5 bases). Germline V gene sequence: CDR1 LGHDT, CDR2 YNNKEL (reference sequence). V lost 2 bases and J lost 8, with 12 bases in between. The CDR3 runs to 13 residues. The CDR3 DNA follows: TGTGCCAGCAGCCAACCGGGACTACAAGGCTACACCTTC. Translated: CASSQPGLQGYTF.

The V gene is TRBV11-2, the J gene TRBJ1-2; D gene unclear. The CDR3 extends over 15 amino acids. Per germline, CDR1 SGHAT and CDR2 FQNNGV. The V and J ends lost 2 bases and 3 bases respectively, with 13 bases between them. Written as DNA, the CDR3 is TGTGCCAGCAGCTTACGGCCAGCCGGGGACTATGGCTACACCTTC. This gives the protein CASSLRPAGDYGYTF.